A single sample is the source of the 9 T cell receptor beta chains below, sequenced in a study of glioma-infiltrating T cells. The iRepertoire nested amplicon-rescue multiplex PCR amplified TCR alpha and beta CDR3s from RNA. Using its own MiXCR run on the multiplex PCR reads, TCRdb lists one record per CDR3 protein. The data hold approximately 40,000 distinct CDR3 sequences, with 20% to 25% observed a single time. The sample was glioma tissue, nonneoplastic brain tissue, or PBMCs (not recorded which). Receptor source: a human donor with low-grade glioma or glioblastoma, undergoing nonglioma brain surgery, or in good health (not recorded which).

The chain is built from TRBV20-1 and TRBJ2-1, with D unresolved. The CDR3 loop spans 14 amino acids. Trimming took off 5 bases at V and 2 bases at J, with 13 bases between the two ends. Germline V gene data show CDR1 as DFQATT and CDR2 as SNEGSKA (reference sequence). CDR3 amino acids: CSAHDGEAYNEQFF. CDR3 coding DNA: TGCAGTGCTCACGACGGAGAGGCCTACAATGAGCAGTTCTTC.

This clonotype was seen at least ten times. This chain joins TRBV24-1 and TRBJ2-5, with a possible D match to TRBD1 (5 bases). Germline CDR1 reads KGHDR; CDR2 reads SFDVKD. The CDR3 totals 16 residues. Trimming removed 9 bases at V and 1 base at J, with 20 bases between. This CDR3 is CATSSPTWQGQETQYF. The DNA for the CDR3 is TGTGCCACCTCTAGTCCCACATGGCAGGGCCAAGAGACCCAGTACTTC.

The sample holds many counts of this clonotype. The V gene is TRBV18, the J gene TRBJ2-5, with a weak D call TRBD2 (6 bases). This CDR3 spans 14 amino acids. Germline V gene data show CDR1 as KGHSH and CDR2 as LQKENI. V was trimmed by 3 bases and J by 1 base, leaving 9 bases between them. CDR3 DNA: TGTGCCAGCTCACCCGGGACTTCCCAAGAGACCCAGTACTTC. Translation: CASSPGTSQETQYF.

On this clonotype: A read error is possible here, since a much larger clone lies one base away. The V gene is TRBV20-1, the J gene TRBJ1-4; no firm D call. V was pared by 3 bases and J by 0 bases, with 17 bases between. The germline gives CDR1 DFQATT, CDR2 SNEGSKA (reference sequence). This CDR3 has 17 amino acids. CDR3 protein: CSARSFVQRATNEKLFF. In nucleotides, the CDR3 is TGCAGTGCTAGGTCTTTCGTACAGCGCGCAACTAATGAAAAACTGTTTTTT.

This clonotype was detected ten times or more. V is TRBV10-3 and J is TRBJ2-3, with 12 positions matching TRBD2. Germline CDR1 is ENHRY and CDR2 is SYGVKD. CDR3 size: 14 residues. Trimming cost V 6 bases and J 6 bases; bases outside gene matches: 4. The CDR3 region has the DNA TGTGCCATCAGGGAGACTAGCGGGAGTGATACGCAGTATTTT. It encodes CAIRETSGSDTQYF.

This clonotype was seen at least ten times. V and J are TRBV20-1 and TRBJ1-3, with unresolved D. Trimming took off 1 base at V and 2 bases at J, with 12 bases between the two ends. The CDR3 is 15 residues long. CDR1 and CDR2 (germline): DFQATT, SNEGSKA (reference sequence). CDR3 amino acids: CSARGRLNPGNTIYF. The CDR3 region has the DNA TGCAGTGCTAGAGGACGTCTGAACCCTGGAAACACCATATATTTT.

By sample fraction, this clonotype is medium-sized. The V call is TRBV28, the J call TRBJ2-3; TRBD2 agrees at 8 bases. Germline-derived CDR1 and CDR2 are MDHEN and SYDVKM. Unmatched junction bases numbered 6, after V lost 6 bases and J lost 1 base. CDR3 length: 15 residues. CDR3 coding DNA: TGTGCCAGCAGCCTACGGGGGGGCCGCACAGATACGCAGTATTTT. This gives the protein CASSLRGGRTDTQYF.

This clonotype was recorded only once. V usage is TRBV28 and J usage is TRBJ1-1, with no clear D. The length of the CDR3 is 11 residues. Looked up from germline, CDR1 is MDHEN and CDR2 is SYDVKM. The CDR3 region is CGRRANTEAFF. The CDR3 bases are TGTGGCAGACGGGCGAACACTGAAGCTTTCTTT.

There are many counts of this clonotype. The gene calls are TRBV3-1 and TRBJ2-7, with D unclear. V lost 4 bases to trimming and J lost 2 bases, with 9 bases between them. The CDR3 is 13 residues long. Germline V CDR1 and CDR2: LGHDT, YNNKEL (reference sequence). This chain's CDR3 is CASSPLLAYEQYF. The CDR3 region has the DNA TGTGCCAGCAGCCCTCTCTTAGCCTACGAGCAGTACTTC.